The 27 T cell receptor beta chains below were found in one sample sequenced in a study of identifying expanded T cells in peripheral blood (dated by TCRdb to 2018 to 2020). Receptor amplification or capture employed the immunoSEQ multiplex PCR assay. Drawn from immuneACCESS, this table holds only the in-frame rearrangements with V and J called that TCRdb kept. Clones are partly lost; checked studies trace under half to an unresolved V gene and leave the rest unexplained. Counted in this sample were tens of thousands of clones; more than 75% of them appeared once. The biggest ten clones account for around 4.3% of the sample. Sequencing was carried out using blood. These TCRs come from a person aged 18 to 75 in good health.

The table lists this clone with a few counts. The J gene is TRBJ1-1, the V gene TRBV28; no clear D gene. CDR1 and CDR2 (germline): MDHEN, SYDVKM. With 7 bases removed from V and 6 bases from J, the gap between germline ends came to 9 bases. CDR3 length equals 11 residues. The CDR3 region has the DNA TGTGCCAGCATGGCGCGGTCTGAAGCTTTCTTT. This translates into CASMARSEAFF.

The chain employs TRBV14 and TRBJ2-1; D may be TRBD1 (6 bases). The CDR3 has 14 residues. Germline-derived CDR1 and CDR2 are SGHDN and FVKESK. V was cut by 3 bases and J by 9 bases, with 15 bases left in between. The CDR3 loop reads CASSQYRDRGEQFF. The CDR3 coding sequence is TGTGCCAGCAGCCAGTACAGGGACCGGGGTGAGCAGTTCTTC.

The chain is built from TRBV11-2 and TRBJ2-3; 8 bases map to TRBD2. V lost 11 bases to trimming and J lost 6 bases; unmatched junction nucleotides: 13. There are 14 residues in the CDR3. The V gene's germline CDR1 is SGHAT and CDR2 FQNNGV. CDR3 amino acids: CAGGVAGPADTQYF. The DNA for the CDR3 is TGTGCCGGCGGGGTAGCGGGACCCGCCGATACGCAGTATTTT.

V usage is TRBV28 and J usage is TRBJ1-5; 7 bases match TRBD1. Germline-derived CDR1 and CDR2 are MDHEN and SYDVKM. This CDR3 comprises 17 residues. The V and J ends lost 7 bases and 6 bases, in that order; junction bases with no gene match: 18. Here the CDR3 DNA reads TGTGCCAGCAACCACCTGACAGGGAGACATCGCGGTCAGCCCCAGCATTTT. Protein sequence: CASNHLTGRHRGQPQHF.

CDR3 residues: CASSEPGQQPPIPNEQYF. The CDR3 DNA reads as TGTGCCAGCAGTGAACCGGGACAGCAACCCCCTATTCCCAACGAGCAGTACTTC. The gene calls are TRBV25-1 and TRBJ2-7, with 7 bases aligning to TRBD1. V shed 2 bases and J 5 bases; nucleotides not matched to a gene: 18. The germline gives CDR1 MGHDK, CDR2 SYGVNS. This CDR3 contains 18 residues.

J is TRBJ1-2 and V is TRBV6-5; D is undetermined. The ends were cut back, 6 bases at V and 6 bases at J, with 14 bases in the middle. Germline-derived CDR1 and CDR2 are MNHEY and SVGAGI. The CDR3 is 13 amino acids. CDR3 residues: CASSPNPGHGYTF. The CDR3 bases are TGTGCCAGCAGCCCTAACCCGGGTCATGGCTACACCTTC.

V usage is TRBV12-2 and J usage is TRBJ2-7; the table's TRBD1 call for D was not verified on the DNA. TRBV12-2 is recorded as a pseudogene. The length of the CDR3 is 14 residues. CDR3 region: CASRRDRGSYEQYF. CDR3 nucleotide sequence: TGTGCAAGTCGCCGGGACAGGGGCTCCTACGAGCAGTACTTC.

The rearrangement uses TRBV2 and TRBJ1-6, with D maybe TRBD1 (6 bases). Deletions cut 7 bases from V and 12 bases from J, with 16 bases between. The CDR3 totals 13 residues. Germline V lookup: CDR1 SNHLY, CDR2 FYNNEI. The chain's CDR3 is CASTGQLIQPLHF. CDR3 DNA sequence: TGTGCCAGCACAGGACAGCTAATTCAACCCCTCCACTTT.

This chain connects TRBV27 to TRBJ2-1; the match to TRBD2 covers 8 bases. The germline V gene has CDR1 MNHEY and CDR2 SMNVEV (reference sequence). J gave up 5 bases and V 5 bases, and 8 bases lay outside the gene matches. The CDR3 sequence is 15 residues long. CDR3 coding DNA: TGTGCCAGCAGTCCGGGGGGGGCTAGGGACAATGAGCAGTTCTTC. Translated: CASSPGGARDNEQFF.

The CDR3 sequence: CASSDNTIGEQYF. CDR3 in DNA: TGTGCCAGCAGTGACAATACGATCGGCGAGCAGTACTTC. The chain recombines TRBV2 with TRBJ2-7, with D unclear. Germline V gene data show CDR1 as SNHLY and CDR2 as FYNNEI. The CDR3 totals 13 residues. V lost 3 bases, J lost 6 bases, and 12 bases lay in between.

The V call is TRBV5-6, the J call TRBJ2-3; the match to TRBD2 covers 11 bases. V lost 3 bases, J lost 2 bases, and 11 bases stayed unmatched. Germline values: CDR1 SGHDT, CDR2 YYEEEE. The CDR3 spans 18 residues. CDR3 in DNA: TGTGCCAGCAGCTCTGGGTTAGCGGGGGGGAAATACACAGATACGCAGTATTTT. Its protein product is CASSSGLAGGKYTDTQYF.

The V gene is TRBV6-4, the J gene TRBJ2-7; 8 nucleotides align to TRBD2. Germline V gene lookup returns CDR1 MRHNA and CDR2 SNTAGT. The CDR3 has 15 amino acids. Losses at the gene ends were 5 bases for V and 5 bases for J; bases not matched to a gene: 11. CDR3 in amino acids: CASSPEMAGGNEQYF. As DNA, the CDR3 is TGTGCCAGCAGTCCCGAGATGGCGGGAGGTAACGAGCAGTACTTC.

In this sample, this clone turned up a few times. As DNA, the CDR3 is TGCGCCAGCAGCTTGGCCGCCAGGGGGGAGGATGGCTACACCTTC. Translation gives CASSLAARGEDGYTF. The gene calls are TRBV5-1 and TRBJ1-2; 7 bases are shared with TRBD1. V trimming: 0 bases; J trimming: 6 bases; junction bases outside the gene matches: 8. Germline V gives CDR1 SGHRS, CDR2 YFSETQ. The CDR3 length is 15 residues.

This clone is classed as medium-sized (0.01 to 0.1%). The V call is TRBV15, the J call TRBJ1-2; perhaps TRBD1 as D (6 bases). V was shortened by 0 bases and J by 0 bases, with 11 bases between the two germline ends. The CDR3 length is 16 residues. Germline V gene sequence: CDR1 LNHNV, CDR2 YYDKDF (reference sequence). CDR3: CATSRDRGATNYGYTF. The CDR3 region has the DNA TGTGCCACCAGCAGAGATCGGGGGGCAACTAACTATGGCTACACCTTC.

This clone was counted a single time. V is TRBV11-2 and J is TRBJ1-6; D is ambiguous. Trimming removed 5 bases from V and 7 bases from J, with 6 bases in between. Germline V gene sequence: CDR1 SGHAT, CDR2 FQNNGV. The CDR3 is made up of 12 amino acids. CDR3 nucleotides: TGTGCCAGCAGCGTTATAAATTCACCCCTCCACTTT. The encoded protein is CASSVINSPLHF.

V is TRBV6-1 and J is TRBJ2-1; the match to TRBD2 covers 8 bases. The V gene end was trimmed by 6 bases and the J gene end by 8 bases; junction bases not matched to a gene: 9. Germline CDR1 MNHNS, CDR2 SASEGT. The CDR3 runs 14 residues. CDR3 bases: TGTGCCAGCAGCCGAGGGACCGGGAGGGATGAGCAGTTCTTC. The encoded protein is CASSRGTGRDEQFF.

The CDR3 bases are TGTGCCGCGAGACAGGGCGTCGCAACTAATGAAAAACTGTTTTTT. Protein: CAARQGVATNEKLFF. The chain links TRBV30 to TRBJ1-4, with TRBD1 matching 7 bases. In germline, CDR1 is GTSNPN, CDR2 SVGIG (reference sequence). The CDR3 totals 15 residues. V was pared by 8 bases and J by 0 bases, with 9 bases of the junction left unmatched.

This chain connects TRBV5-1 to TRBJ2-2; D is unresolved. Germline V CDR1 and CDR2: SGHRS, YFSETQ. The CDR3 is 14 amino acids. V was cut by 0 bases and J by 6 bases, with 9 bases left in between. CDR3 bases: TGCGCCAGCAGCTTGGCGCTGCAGGCCGGGGAGCTGTTTTTT. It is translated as CASSLALQAGELFF. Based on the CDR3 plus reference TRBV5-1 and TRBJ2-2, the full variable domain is KAGVTQTPRYLIKTRGQQVTLSCSPISGHRSVSWYQQTPGQGLQFLFEYFSETQRNKGNFPGRFSGRQFSNSRSEMNVSTLELGDSALYLCASSLALQAGELFFGEGSRLTVL.

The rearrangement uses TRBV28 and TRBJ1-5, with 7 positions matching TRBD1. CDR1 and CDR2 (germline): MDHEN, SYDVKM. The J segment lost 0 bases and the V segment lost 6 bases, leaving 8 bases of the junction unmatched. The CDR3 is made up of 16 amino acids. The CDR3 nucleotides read TGTGCCAGCAGACAAGGAGGGGGCAATAGCAATCAGCCCCAGCATTTT. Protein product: CASRQGGGNSNQPQHF.

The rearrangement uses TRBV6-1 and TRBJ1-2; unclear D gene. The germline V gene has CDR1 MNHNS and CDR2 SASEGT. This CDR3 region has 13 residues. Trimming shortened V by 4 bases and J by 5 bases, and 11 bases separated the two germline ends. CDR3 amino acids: CASSAGEGYGYTF. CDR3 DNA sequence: TGTGCCAGCAGTGCGGGAGAAGGGTATGGCTACACCTTC.

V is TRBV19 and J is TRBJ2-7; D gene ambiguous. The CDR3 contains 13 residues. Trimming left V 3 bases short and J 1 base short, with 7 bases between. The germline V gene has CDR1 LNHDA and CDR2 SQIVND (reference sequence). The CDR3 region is CASSMKRSYEQYF. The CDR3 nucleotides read TGTGCCAGTAGTATGAAGAGGTCCTACGAGCAGTACTTC.

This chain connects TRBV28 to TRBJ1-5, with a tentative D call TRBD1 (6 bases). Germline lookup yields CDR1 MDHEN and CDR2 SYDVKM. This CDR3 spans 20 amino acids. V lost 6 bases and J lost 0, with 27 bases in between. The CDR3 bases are TGTGCCAGCAGCGTAGCGGGGCAGGGGAGAATCGACTATAGCAATCAGCCCCAGCATTTT. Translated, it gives CASSVAGQGRIDYSNQPQHF. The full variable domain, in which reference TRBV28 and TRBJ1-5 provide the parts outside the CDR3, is DVKVTQSSRYLVKRTGEKVFLECVQDMDHENMFWYRQDPGLGLRLIYFSYDVKMKEKGDIPEGYSVSREKKERFSLILESASTNQTSMYLCASSVAGQGRIDYSNQPQHFGDGTRLSIL.

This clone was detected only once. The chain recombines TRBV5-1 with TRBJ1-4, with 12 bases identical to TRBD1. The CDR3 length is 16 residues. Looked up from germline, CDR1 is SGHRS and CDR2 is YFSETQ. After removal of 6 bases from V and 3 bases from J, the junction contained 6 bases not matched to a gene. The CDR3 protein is CASTPGQGASNEKLFF. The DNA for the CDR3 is TGCGCCAGCACCCCGGGACAGGGGGCGTCTAATGAAAAACTGTTTTTT.

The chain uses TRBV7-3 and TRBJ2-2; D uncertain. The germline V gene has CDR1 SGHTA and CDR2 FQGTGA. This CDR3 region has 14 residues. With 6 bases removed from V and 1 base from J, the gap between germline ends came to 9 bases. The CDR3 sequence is CASSASGNTGELFF. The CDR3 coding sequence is TGTGCCAGCAGTGCATCTGGGAACACCGGGGAGCTGTTTTTT. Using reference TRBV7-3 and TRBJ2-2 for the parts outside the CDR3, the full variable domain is GAGVSQTPSNKVTEKGKYVELRCDPISGHTALYWYRQSLGQGPEFLIYFQGTGAADDSGLPNDRFFAVRPEGSVSTLKIQRTERGDSAVYLCASSASGNTGELFFGEGSRLTVL.

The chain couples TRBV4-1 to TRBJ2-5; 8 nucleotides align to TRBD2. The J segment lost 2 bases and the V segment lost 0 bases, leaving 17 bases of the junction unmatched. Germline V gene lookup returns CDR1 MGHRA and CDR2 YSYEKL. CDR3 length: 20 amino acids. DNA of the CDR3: TGCGCCAGCAGCCAAGATCAGGCAGCGGGGGCTTCTAACCGTCAAGAGACCCAGTACTTC. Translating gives CASSQDQAAGASNRQETQYF.

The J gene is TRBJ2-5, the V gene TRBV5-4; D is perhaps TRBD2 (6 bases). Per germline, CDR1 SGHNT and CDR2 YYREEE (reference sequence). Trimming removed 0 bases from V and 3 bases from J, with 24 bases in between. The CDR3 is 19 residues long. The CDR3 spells CASSLGPRGGAEGEETQYF. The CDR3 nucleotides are TGTGCCAGCAGCTTGGGCCCCCGAGGCGGGGCAGAAGGTGAAGAGACCCAGTACTTC. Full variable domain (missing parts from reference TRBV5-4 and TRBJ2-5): ETGVTQSPTHLIKTRGQQVTLRCSSQSGHNTVSWYQQALGQGPQFIFQYYREEENGRGNFPPRFSGLQFPNYSSELNVNALELDDSALYLCASSLGPRGGAEGEETQYFGPGTRLLVL.

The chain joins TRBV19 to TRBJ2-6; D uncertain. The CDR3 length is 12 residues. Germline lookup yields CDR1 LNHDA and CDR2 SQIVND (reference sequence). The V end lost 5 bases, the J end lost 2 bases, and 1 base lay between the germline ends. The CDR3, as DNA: TGTGCCAGTAGTCCTGGGGCCAACGTCCTGACTTTC. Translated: CASSPGANVLTF.